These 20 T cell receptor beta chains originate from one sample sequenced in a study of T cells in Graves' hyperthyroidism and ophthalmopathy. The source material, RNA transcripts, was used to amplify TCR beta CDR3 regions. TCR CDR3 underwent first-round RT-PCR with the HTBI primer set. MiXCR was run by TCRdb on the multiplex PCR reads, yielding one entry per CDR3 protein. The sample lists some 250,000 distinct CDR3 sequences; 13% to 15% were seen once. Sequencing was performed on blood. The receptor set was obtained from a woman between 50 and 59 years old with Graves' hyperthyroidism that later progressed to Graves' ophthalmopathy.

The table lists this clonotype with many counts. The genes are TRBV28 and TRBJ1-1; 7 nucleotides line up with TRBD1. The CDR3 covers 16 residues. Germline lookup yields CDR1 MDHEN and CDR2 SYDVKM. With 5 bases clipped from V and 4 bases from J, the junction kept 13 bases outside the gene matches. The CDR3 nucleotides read TGTGCCAGCAGTCCGGCACCGGGACAGAAAAGCACTGAAGCTTTCTTT. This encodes CASSPAPGQKSTEAFF. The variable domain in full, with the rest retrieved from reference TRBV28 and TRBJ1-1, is DVKVTQSSRYLVKRTGEKVFLECVQDMDHENMFWYRQDPGLGLRLIYFSYDVKMKEKGDIPEGYSVSREKKERFSLILESASTNQTSMYLCASSPAPGQKSTEAFFGQGTRLTVV.

The CDR3 DNA sequence: TGTGCCAGCGGGGACAGGGGACCCCATCAGCCCCAGCATTTT. Translated, it gives CASGDRGPHQPQHF. The chain is built from TRBV19 and TRBJ1-5; TRBD1 matches at 10 bases. Unmatched junction bases numbered 7, after V lost 9 bases and J lost 5 bases. Germline V gene lookup returns CDR1 LNHDA and CDR2 SQIVND (reference sequence). This CDR3 has 14 amino acids. The whole variable domain, filled in from reference TRBV19 and TRBJ1-5, reads DGGITQSPKYLFRKEGQNVTLSCEQNLNHDAMYWYRQDPGQGLRLIYYSQIVNDFQKGDIAEGYSVSREKKESFPLTVTSAQKNPTAFYLCASGDRGPHQPQHFGDGTRLSIL.

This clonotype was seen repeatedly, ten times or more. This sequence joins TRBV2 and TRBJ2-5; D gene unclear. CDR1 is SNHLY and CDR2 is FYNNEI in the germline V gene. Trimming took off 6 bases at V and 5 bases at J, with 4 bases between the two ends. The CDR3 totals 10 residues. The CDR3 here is CASRVETQYF. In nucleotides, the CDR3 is TGTGCCAGCAGGGTTGAGACCCAGTACTTC.

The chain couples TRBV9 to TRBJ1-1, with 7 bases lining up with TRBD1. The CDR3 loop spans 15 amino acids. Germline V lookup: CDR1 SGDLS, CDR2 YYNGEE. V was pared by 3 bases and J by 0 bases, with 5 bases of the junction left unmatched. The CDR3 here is CASSEGGTVNTEAFF. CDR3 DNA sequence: TGTGCCAGCAGCGAGGGGGGGACAGTGAACACTGAAGCTTTCTTT.

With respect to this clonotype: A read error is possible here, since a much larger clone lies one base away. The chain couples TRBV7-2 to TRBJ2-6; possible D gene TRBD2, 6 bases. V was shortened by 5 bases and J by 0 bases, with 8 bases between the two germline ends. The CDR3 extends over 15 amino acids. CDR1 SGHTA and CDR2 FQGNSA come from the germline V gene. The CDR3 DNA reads TGTGCCAGCAGCCGGGAGAGCTCTGGGGCCAACGTCCTGACTTTC. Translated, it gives CASSRESSGANVLTF.

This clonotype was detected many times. The CDR3 sequence is CASSPIKGGYEQYF. The CDR3 DNA reads as TGTGCCAGCAGCCCGATAAAGGGGGGGTACGAGCAGTACTTC. This chain connects TRBV28 to TRBJ2-7; D perhaps matches TRBD2 (7 bases). CDR3 length equals 14 residues. From germline, CDR1 is MDHEN and CDR2 SYDVKM. V was trimmed by 6 bases and J by 4 bases, leaving 16 bases between them.

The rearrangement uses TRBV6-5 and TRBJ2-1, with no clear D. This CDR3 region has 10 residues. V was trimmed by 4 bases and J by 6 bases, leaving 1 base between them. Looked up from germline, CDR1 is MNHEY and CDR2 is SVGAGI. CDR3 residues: CASSSNEQFF. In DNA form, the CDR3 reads TGTGCCAGCAGTTCCAATGAGCAGTTCTTC.

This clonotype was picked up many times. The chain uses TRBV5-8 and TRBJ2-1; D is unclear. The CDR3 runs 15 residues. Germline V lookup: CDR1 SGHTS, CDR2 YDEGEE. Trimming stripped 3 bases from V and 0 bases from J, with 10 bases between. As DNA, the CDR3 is TGTGCCAGCAGCTCCATCCCCGGCTCCTACAATGAGCAGTTCTTC. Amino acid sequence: CASSSIPGSYNEQFF.

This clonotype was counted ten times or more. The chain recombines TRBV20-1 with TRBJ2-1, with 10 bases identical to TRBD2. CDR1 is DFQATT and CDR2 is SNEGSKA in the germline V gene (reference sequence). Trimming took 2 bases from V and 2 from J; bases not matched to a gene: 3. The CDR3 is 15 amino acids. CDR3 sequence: CSARLAGEPYNEQFF. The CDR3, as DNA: TGCAGTGCTAGACTAGCGGGAGAACCCTACAATGAGCAGTTCTTC.

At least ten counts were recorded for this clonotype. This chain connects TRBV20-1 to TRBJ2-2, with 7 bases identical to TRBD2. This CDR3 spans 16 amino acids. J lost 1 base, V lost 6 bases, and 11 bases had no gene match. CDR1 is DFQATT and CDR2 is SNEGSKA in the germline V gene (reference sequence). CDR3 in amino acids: CSAPGVTSRNTGELFF. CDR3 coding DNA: TGCAGTGCACCGGGGGTGACTAGCAGGAACACCGGGGAGCTGTTTTTT.

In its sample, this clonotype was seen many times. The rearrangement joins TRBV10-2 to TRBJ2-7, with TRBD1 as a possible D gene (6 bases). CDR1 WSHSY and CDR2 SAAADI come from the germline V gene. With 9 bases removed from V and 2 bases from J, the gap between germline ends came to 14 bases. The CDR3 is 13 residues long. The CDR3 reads CASQGHQPYEQYF. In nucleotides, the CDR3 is TGCGCCAGTCAGGGACACCAACCCTACGAGCAGTACTTC.

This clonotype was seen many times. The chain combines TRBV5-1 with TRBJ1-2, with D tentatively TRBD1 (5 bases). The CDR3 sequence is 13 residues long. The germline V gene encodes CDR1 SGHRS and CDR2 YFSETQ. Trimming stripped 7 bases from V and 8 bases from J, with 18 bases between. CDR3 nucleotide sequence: TGCGCCAGCGCTGGGGCAGGGCCTGGGGGCTACACCTTC. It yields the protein CASAGAGPGGYTF.

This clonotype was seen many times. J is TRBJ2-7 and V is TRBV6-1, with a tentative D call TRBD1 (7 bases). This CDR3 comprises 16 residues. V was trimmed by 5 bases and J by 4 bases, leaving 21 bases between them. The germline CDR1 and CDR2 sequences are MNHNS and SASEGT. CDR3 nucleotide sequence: TGTGCCAGCAGTTCCTCACAGGGGACTTCTTTTTACGAGCAGTACTTC. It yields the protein CASSSSQGTSFYEQYF.

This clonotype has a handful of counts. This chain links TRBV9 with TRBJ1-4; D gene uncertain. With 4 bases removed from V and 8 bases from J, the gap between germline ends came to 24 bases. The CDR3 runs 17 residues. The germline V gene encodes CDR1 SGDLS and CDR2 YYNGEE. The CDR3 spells CASSLTPDGSEDEKLFF. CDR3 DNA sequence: TGTGCCAGCAGCTTAACCCCGGACGGCTCGGAAGACGAAAAACTGTTTTTT.

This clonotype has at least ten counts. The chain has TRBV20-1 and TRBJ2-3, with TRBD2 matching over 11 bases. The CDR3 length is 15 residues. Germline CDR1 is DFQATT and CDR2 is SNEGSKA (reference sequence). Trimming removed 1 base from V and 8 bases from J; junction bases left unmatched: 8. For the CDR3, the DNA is TGCAGTGCTAGAGTTTCGGTAGCGGGAGGGGTTACGCAGTATTTT. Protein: CSARVSVAGGVTQYF.

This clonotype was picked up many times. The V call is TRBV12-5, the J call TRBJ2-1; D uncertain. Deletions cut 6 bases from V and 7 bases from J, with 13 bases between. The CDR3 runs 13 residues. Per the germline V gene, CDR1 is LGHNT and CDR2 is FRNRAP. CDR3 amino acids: CASGPTVGNEQFF. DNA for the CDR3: TGTGCTAGTGGGCCTACAGTCGGGAATGAGCAGTTCTTC.

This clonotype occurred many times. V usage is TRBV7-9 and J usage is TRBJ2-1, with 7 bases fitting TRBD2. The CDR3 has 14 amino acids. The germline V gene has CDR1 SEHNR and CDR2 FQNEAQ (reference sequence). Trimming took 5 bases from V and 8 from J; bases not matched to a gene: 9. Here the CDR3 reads CASSVSGSRDEQFF. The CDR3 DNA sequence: TGTGCCAGCAGCGTTAGCGGGTCACGCGATGAGCAGTTCTTC.

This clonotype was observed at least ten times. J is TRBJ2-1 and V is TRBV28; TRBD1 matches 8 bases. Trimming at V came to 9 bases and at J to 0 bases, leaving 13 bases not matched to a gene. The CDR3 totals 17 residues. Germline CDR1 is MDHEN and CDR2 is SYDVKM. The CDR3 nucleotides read TGTGCCAGTAGCCCAGCTAGCAGGGGGCTCTCCTACAATGAGCAGTTCTTC. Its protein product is CASSPASRGLSYNEQFF.

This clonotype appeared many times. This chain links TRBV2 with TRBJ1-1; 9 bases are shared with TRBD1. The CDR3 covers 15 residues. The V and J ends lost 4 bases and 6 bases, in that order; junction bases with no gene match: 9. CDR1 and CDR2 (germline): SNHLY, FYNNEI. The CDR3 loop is CASSGWTGAFAEAFF. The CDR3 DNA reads TGTGCCAGCAGTGGATGGACAGGGGCATTCGCTGAAGCTTTCTTT.

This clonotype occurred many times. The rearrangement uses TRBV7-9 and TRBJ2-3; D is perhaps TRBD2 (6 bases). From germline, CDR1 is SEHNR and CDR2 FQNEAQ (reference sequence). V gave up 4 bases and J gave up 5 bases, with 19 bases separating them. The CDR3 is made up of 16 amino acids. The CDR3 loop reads CASSSPFWREQDTQYF. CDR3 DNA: TGTGCCAGCAGCTCCCCTTTTTGGCGGGAACAAGATACGCAGTATTTT. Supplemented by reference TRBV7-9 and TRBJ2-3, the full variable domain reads DTGVSQNPRHKITKRGQNVTFRCDPISEHNRLYWYRQTLGQGPEFLTYFQNEAQLEKSRLLSDRFSAERPKGSFSTLEIQRTEQGDSAMYLCASSSPFWREQDTQYFGPGTRLTVL.